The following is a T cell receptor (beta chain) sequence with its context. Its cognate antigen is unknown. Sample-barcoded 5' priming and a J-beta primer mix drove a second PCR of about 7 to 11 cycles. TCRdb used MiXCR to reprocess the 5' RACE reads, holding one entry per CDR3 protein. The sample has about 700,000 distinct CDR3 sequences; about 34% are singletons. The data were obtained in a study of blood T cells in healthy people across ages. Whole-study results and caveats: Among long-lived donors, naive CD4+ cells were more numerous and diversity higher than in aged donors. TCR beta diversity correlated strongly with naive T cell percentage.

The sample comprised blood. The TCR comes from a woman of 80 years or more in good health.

CDR3 DNA sequence: TGTGCCTGCGCAATTGGGGGCAACTATGGCTACACCTTC. It translates to CACAIGGNYGYTF. The chain employs TRBV30 and TRBJ1-2; maybe TRBD1 (6 bases). This CDR3 region has 13 residues. The germline V and J ends were trimmed by 6 bases and 2 bases, with 13 bases remaining between them. Germline V gene data show CDR1 as GTSNPN and CDR2 as SVGIG (reference sequence).